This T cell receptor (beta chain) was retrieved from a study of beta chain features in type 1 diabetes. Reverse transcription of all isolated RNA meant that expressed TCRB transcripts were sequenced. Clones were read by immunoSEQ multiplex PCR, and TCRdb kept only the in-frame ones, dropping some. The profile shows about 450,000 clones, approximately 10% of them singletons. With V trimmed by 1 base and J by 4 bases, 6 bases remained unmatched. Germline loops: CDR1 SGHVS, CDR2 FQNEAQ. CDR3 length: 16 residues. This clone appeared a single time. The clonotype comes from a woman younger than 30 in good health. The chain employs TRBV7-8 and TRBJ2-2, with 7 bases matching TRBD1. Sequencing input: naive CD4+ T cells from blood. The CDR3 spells CASSLVNRGVTGELFF. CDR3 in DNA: TGTGCCAGCAGCTTAGTTAACAGGGGAGTCACCGGGGAGCTGTTTTTT. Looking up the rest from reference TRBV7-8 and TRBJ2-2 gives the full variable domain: GAGVSQSPRYKVAKRGQDVALRCDPISGHVSLFWYQQALGQGPEFLTYFQNEAQLDKSGLPSDRFFAERPEGSVSTLKIQRTQQEDSAVYLCASSLVNRGVTGELFFGEGSRLTVL.